The sequence of this T cell receptor beta chain was determined in a study of T cells in Graves' hyperthyroidism and ophthalmopathy (dated by TCRdb to between 2018 and 2021). At the level of the whole study: Peripheral blood samples were taken at initial diagnosis, before any treatment was given. After sampling, hyperthyroidism patients received methimazole starting at 30 mg daily, and ophthalmopathy patients received high-dose intravenous methylprednisolone. For training and testing, the 100 or so patients in the discovery cohort were randomly divided in a 7:3 ratio. The paper describes TCR Vbeta CDR3 sequencing of 135 peripheral blood samples, made up of 43 ophthalmopathy patients, some 80 hyperthyroidism patients and some 17 progressor patients. A discovery cohort of roughly 100 patients, roughly 45 with Graves' ophthalmopathy and 55 to 60 with stable Graves' hyperthyroidism, was used to find distinguishing TCR V-J signatures. The study also compared thyroid tissue and blood T-cell repertoires from 6 or 7 Graves' hyperthyroidism patients. An independent validation cohort of about 20 hyperthyroidism patients and about 15 patients who later progressed to ophthalmopathy tested prospective prediction of ophthalmopathy.

A patient counted as having stable Graves' hyperthyroidism if no progression to ophthalmopathy occurred over 18 months of follow-up. Hyperthyroidism patients were aged 18 to 65 years and newly diagnosed, with disease duration of less than 2 months. Any patient with an uncontrolled infection, another autoimmune disease, pregnancy or lactation was excluded. Diagnoses were based on clinical symptoms, serum thyroxine and TRAb, thyroid ultrasound and orbital computed tomography. PBMCs were isolated from more than 8 ml of fresh peripheral blood by Ficoll-Paque density gradient centrifugation. Total RNA was extracted with Trizol reagent, and quality was checked on an Agilent 2100 Bioanalyzer. TCR beta CDR3 regions were amplified from RNA transcripts. A first-round RT-PCR of the TCR CDR3 used the HTBI primer set with the Qiagen OneStep RT-PCR kit. Libraries were constructed in a second round of multiplex PCR, after which size selection and purification were carried out. Paired-end sequencing of the libraries was performed with 100 bp reads on an Illumina HiSeq2000. The original methods were these. SOAPnuke was used to process the raw data, removing reads that contained adapters or uncalled bases, had a mean Phred below 15, or lacked an exact match to the constant primer or identifier. COPE v1.2.5 was used to merge high-quality paired reads, and clonotypes were defined as unique nucleotide sequences. Clonotypes were aligned to IMGT TRBV, TRBD and TRBJ reference segments using MiTCR v1.1. Only V-J combinations with frequency above 0.0001, covering roughly 99% of repertoires, were analysed. A TCS score was defined as the ratio between F50 (clonal expansion) and ExV (chaos), using BLOSUM62-based TCRdist between CDR3 peptides within each V-J. Welch's t-statistics and random forest reduced fewer than 600 V-J features to fewer than 15, which were used in a naive Bayes classifier (R e1071). Through fastp at Q25 and MiXCR, TCRdb rebuilt clones from the public reads, retaining in-frame beta chains. Rows are unified per CDR3 protein, each entry keeping the most common DNA and genes. V and J calls and clone size were set by TCRdb, not the authors. The sample table shows about 210,000 distinct CDR3 sequences, and roughly 17% are seen once. The ten largest clonotypes hold around 50% of the sample.

Only a few counts were recorded for this clonotype. Its antigen specificity is not known. Base qualities are not provided; no much larger clone lies one nucleotide away. V ends up 2 bases short and J 4 bases short, with an unmatched junction base count of 4. The germline V gene gives CDR1 as SGHRS and CDR2 as YFSETQ. The CDR3 numbers 15 residues from cysteine through phenylalanine. Left in the record is the CDR3 DNA by itself, 45 bases read in frame from the first base. What the authors observed across the whole study: Most expanded thyroid clonotypes (frequency above 0.001) were also found in blood, which suggests that blood repertoires may mirror thyroid immune responses. In cross-validation, a model built on a 13 V-J signature told ophthalmopathy apart from stable hyperthyroidism with over 85% sensitivity and approximately 81% specificity, and in testing the same model reached 80%/75%. In validation, progression to ophthalmopathy was predicted by the model with almost 71% sensitivity and nearly 75% specificity, a median of approximately 6.5 months before onset. Sample size was not statistically predetermined, and investigators were not blinded to group allocation.

Sequenced: blood. The receptor was derived from a man aged 50 or older with Graves' hyperthyroidism. This receptor chain uses TRBV5-1 and TRBJ2-5; 11 nucleotides in the junction match TRBD1. This receptor carries the CDR3 CASSFGDRGGETQYF. Read as DNA, the sequence is TGCGCCAGCAGCTTCGGGGACAGGGGGGGAGAGACCCAGTACTTC.